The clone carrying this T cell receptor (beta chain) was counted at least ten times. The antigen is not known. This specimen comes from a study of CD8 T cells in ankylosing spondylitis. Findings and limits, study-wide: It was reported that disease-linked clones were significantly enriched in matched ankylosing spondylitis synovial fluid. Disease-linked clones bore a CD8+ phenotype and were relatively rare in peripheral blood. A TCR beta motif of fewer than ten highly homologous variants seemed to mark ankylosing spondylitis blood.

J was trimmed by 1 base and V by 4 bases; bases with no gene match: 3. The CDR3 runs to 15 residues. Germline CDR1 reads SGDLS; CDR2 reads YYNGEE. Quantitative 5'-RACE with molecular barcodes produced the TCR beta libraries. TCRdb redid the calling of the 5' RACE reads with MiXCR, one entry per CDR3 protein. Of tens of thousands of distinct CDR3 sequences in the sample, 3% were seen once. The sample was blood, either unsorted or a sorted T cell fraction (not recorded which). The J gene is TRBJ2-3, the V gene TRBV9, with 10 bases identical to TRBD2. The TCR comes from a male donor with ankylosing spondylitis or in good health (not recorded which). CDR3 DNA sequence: TGTGCCAGCAGCCGACTAGCGGGCCGCACAGATACGCAGTATTTT. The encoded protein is CASSRLAGRTDTQYF.